These 13 T cell receptor beta chains originate from one sample sequenced in a study of blood T cells in healthy people across ages. The authors ran a second PCR of about 6 to 12 cycles using a sample-barcoded 5' primer and a J-beta primer mix. In TCRdb, the 5' RACE reads were re-called with MiXCR into one record per CDR3 protein. The data hold around 990,000 distinct CDR3 sequences, with less than 45% observed a single time. The specimen was blood. The source of these receptors is a man aged 18-30 years in good health.

This clonotype was seen only a few times. The chain joins TRBV3-1 to TRBJ1-2; TRBD1 is a possible D gene (6 bases). The CDR3 is 15 residues long. V lost 0 bases, J lost 4 bases, and 12 bases lay in between. Germline CDR1 and CDR2: LGHDT and YNNKEL (reference sequence). The CDR3: CASSQDSTGSYGYTF. CDR3 sequence (DNA): TGTGCCAGCAGCCAAGATTCGACAGGCTCCTATGGCTACACCTTC. The variable domain in full, with the rest retrieved from reference TRBV3-1 and TRBJ1-2, is DTAVSQTPKYLVTQMGNDKSIKCEQNLGHDTMYWYKQDSKKFLKIMFSYNNKELIINETVPNRFSPKSPDKAHLNLHINSLELGDSAVYFCASSQDSTGSYGYTFGSGTRLTVV.

The chain carries TRBV12-3 or TRBV12-4 and TRBJ2-7; D not resolved. V gave up 1 base and J gave up 7 bases, with 8 bases separating them. The CDR3 totals 12 residues. Here the CDR3 DNA reads TGTGCCAGCAGTTTAGATCTGGGGGAGCAGTACTTC. This translates into CASSLDLGEQYF.

The rearrangement uses TRBV12-3 or TRBV12-4 and TRBJ2-2; possible D gene TRBD2, 5 bases. The V end was cut by 5 bases, the J end by 6 bases, with 13 bases between. CDR3 length equals 14 residues. CDR3 sequence reads: CASSVTRGSGELFF. CDR3 in DNA: TGTGCCAGCAGTGTAACCCGGGGTTCCGGGGAGCTGTTTTTT.

This clonotype was seen more than once but under ten times. The CDR3 sequence is CASSLSSGGDTDTQYF. CDR3 DNA: TGTGCCAGCAGCTTATCTAGCGGGGGGGACACAGATACGCAGTATTTT. The genes are TRBV7-9 and TRBJ2-3, with TRBD2 matching 12 bases. Germline V gene lookup returns CDR1 SEHNR and CDR2 FQNEAQ (reference sequence). V shed 2 bases and J 2 bases; nucleotides not matched to a gene: 2. CDR3 length: 16 amino acids.

This clonotype was counted only a few times. V is TRBV6-1 and J is TRBJ2-7; 7 nucleotides agree with TRBD1. The CDR3 totals 12 residues. V shed 3 bases and J 6 bases; nucleotides not matched to a gene: 2. CDR1 MNHNS and CDR2 SASEGT come from the germline V gene. The CDR3 loop is CASSDNRGEQYF. The CDR3 coding sequence is TGTGCCAGCAGTGACAACAGGGGCGAGCAGTACTTC.

The chain has TRBV5-6 and TRBJ1-2, with TRBD1 identical over 8 bases. J was trimmed by 4 bases and V by 3 bases; bases with no gene match: 2. The CDR3 has 13 residues. Germline CDR1 SGHDT, CDR2 YYEEEE. The CDR3 nucleotides read TGTGCCAGCAGCTACACAGGGGGCTATGGCTACACCTTC. Residues: CASSYTGGYGYTF.

The V gene is TRBV5-1, the J gene TRBJ2-3; D possibly uses TRBD1 or TRBD2 (5 bases each). Per the germline V gene, CDR1 is SGHRS and CDR2 is YFSETQ. V gave up 0 bases and J gave up 2 bases, with 13 bases separating them. CDR3 length: 16 amino acids. CDR3 amino acids: CASSLVGGGDTDTQYF. CDR3 coding DNA: TGCGCCAGCAGCTTGGTAGGTGGGGGAGACACAGATACGCAGTATTTT.

A note on this clonotype: A read error may explain this, as a much larger clone is one base away. The genes are TRBV6-5 and TRBJ1-1; D not resolved. V shed 2 bases and J shed 0 bases, with 4 bases lying between them. The germline CDR1 and CDR2 sequences are MNHEY and SVGAGI. There are 13 residues in the CDR3. CDR3 nucleotide sequence: TGTGCCAGCAGTTACATGGTGAACACTGAAGCTTTCTTT. Encoded protein: CASSYMVNTEAFF.

This clonotype occurred a few times. The rearrangement links TRBV6-5 to TRBJ2-7; 7 nucleotides align to TRBD2. The germline V gene has CDR1 MNHEY and CDR2 SVGAGI. The CDR3 runs to 13 residues. J gave up 4 bases and V 5 bases, and 5 bases lay outside the gene matches. The CDR3 coding sequence is TGTGCCAGCAGTCCGCGGGGGTTTTACGAGCAGTACTTC. It codes for CASSPRGFYEQYF.

This clonotype was counted a few times. The chain carries TRBV4-1 and TRBJ1-2; D is unresolved. Germline values: CDR1 MGHRA, CDR2 YSYEKL. With 0 bases removed from V and 0 bases from J, the gap between germline ends came to 11 bases. The CDR3 sequence is 16 residues long. CDR3 in amino acids: CASSQEGLPTNYGYTF. In nucleotides, the CDR3 is TGCGCCAGCAGCCAAGAAGGCCTCCCCACTAACTATGGCTACACCTTC.

This chain links TRBV14 with TRBJ1-3; 7 bases map to TRBD1. The germline gives CDR1 SGHDN, CDR2 FVKESK. J gave up 0 bases and V 4 bases, and 6 bases lay outside the gene matches. The CDR3 has 16 amino acids. The CDR3 DNA follows: TGTGCCAGCAGCCGGGGACAGCCTATCTCTGGAAACACCATATATTTT. This translates into CASSRGQPISGNTIYF.

This clonotype has just a few counts. V is TRBV10-3 and J is TRBJ1-6; D remains unclear. The V and J ends lost 0 bases and 9 bases respectively, with 9 bases between them. CDR1 and CDR2 from the germline V gene are ENHRY and SYGVKD. The CDR3 is 14 amino acids. CDR3 residues: CAISESTEGSPLHF. DNA of the CDR3: TGTGCCATCAGTGAGTCGACCGAGGGTTCACCCCTCCACTTT.

A few counts support this clonotype. The genes are TRBV6-5 and TRBJ2-3; TRBD1 aligns across 8 bases. Germline-derived CDR1 and CDR2 are MNHEY and SVGAGI. J was trimmed by 1 base and V by 0 bases; bases with no gene match: 3. The CDR3 extends over 16 amino acids. Here the CDR3 reads CASSYSADRGTDTQYF. In DNA form, the CDR3 reads TGTGCCAGCAGTTACTCAGCGGACAGGGGCACAGATACGCAGTATTTT.